The 22 T cell receptor beta chains in this list originate from one sample, sequenced in a study of vaccination and CD4 T cells after COVID-19. Which antigens these TCRs recognize remains unknown. Noted treatment: roughly 10-day PBMC culture with coronavirus spike peptide pools or control peptides (ViraFEST assay). Oncomine TCR Beta short-read sequencing was applied to DNA from cultured CD4+ T cells. MiXCR, run by TCRdb on the PCR reads, gives a single entry per CDR3 protein. Among more than 10,000 distinct CDR3 sequences, about 36% were seen once, and the ten largest hold approximately 20%. Sequenced sample: cultured CD4+ T cells from blood. The receptors were gathered from a human donor with COVID-19.

This clonotype was seen more than once but under ten times. The chain recombines TRBV6-2 or TRBV6-3 with TRBJ2-5, with D perhaps assigned TRBD1 or TRBD2 (5 bases each). CDR1 is MNHEY and CDR2 is SVGEGT in the germline V gene. CDR3 length: 19 residues. V dropped 7 bases and J dropped 5 bases, with 32 bases sitting between them. The CDR3 sequence: CASTHTLDSGTRGEETQYF. The CDR3 DNA reads TGTGCCAGCACCCATACCTTGGACTCCGGGACCCGAGGGGAGGAGACCCAGTACTTC.

The chain joins TRBV11-3 to TRBJ2-5, with 9 bases lining up with TRBD1. Trimming cost V 1 base and J 5 bases; bases outside gene matches: 11. CDR3 length: 17 amino acids. Germline V CDR1 and CDR2: SGHNT, YENEEA. CDR3 amino acids: CASSLGVRQGEKETQYF. The DNA of the CDR3 is TGTGCCAGCAGCTTAGGGGTACGACAGGGGGAGAAGGAGACCCAGTACTTC. The full variable domain, completed using reference TRBV11-3 and TRBJ2-5, is EAGVVQSPRYKIIEKKQPVAFWCNPISGHNTLYWYLQNLGQGPELLIRYENEEAVDDSQLPKDRFSAERLKGVDSTLKIQPAELGDSAVYLCASSLGVRQGEKETQYFGPGTRLLVL.

This clonotype was seen a few times. This sequence joins TRBV20-1 and TRBJ1-2; tentative D call: TRBD1 (5 bases). This CDR3 is built from 14 residues. Deletions cut 5 bases from V and 1 base from J, with 14 bases between. Per the germline V gene, CDR1 is DFQATT and CDR2 is SNEGSKA (reference sequence). The CDR3 coding sequence is TGCAGTGCTTCAGGGACCGGACTTAACTATGGCTACACCTTC. Protein product: CSASGTGLNYGYTF.

A few counts support this clonotype. J is TRBJ2-5 and V is TRBV7-3, with 7 positions matching TRBD1. CDR1 SGHTA and CDR2 FQGTGA come from the germline V gene. The CDR3 contains 15 residues. The V and J ends lost 5 bases and 3 bases, in that order; junction bases with no gene match: 9. The CDR3 DNA follows: TGTGCCAGCAGCCCCGGGAACAGGGGAGAAGAGACCCAGTACTTC. Translation gives CASSPGNRGEETQYF.

The chain carries TRBV24-1 and TRBJ2-3; the match to TRBD1 covers 8 bases. The length of the CDR3 is 14 residues. CDR1 and CDR2 (germline): KGHDR, SFDVKD. V was pared by 3 bases and J by 9 bases, with 7 bases of the junction left unmatched. CDR3: CATSDTRTGWTQYF. Here the CDR3 DNA reads TGTGCCACCAGTGATACGAGGACAGGGTGGACGCAGTATTTT.

This clonotype was detected only a few times. The chain joins TRBV20-1 to TRBJ2-1; possibly TRBD2 for D (6 bases). V lost 0 bases to trimming and J lost 2 bases, with 14 bases between them. The CDR3 contains 16 residues. CDR1 and CDR2 from the germline V gene are DFQATT and SNEGSKA (reference sequence). CDR3 sequence reads: CSARDQRVSPYNEQFF. The CDR3 region has the DNA TGCAGTGCTAGAGATCAGCGGGTGTCTCCCTACAATGAGCAGTTCTTC.

The table lists this clonotype with a few counts. The gene calls are TRBV27 and TRBJ1-2, with 7 bases identical to TRBD1. The CDR3 has 16 residues. Germline CDR1 reads MNHEY; CDR2 reads SMNVEV (reference sequence). Unmatched junction bases numbered 9, after V lost 4 bases and J lost 1 base. In DNA, the CDR3 is TGTGCCAGCAGTTCACGAGACAGGGAGGGTAACTATGGCTACACCTTC. It specifies CASSSRDREGNYGYTF.

The chain links TRBV6-1 to TRBJ2-3; no firm D call. The CDR3 is 15 residues long. Trimming cost V 2 bases and J 2 bases, with 11 bases left between them. Germline-derived CDR1 and CDR2 are MNHNS and SASEGT. The CDR3 DNA sequence: TGTGCCAGCAGTGAAACAACCGTCAACACAGATACGCAGTATTTT. It codes for CASSETTVNTDTQYF.

The chain has TRBV27 and TRBJ2-2; tentative D call: TRBD2 (6 bases). Germline V lookup: CDR1 MNHEY, CDR2 SMNVEV (reference sequence). The V end lost 3 bases, the J end lost 9 bases, and 8 bases lay between the germline ends. The CDR3 covers 12 residues. The CDR3 protein is CASSLGLRELFF. DNA of the CDR3: TGTGCCAGCAGTTTGGGACTCCGGGAGCTGTTTTTT.

The V gene is TRBV5-4, the J gene TRBJ2-5; 8 positions agree with TRBD2. CDR1 and CDR2 (germline): SGHNT, YYREEE (reference sequence). The J segment lost 2 bases and the V segment lost 3 bases, leaving 3 bases of the junction unmatched. This CDR3 region has 14 residues. Here the CDR3 reads CASSSSGGQETQYF. The CDR3, as DNA: TGTGCCAGCAGCTCGAGCGGGGGACAAGAGACCCAGTACTTC.

This clonotype was seen more than once but under ten times. The chain joins TRBV20-1 to TRBJ2-7; D not resolved. Germline-derived CDR1 and CDR2 are DFQATT and SNEGSKA (reference sequence). Trimming removed 6 bases at V and 9 bases at J, with 12 bases between. The CDR3 consists of 10 residues. The CDR3 coding sequence is TGCAGTGCCGCTCCCGGTGGGCAGTACTTC. This codes for CSAAPGGQYF.

The rearrangement uses TRBV7-2 and TRBJ2-3, with 7 bases fitting TRBD2. V was clipped by 4 bases and J by 10 bases; unmatched bases: 11. From germline, CDR1 is SGHTA and CDR2 FQGNSA. CDR3 size: 14 residues. The CDR3, as DNA: TGTGCCAGCAGCTCCGGTACTGGACTAGTCGCGCAGTATTTT. Amino acid sequence: CASSSGTGLVAQYF.

The chain employs TRBV5-5 and TRBJ1-2; 9 bases map to TRBD1. CDR1 is SGHKS and CDR2 is YYEKEE in the germline V gene (reference sequence). This CDR3 has 14 amino acids. Trimming at V came to 2 bases and at J to 8 bases, leaving 7 bases not matched to a gene. CDR3 residues: CASSFNRGLGGYTF. Written as DNA, the CDR3 is TGTGCCAGCAGCTTTAACAGGGGGCTGGGAGGCTACACCTTC.

In this sample, this clonotype turned up a few times. The chain combines TRBV27 with TRBJ1-6; D is unresolved. V lost 6 bases to trimming and J lost 12 bases, with 12 bases between them. CDR1 is MNHEY, CDR2 SMNVEV, per germline (reference sequence). This CDR3 region has 12 residues. The CDR3 region is CASRTPLGPLHF. CDR3 in DNA: TGTGCCAGCAGGACCCCGTTGGGACCCCTCCACTTT.

This chain connects TRBV29-1 to TRBJ1-3; D unresolved. The V gene's germline CDR1 is SQVTM and CDR2 ANQGSEA. CDR3 length: 12 residues. Trimming stripped 1 base from V and 4 bases from J, with 5 bases between. CDR3 residues: CSVEVAGNTIYF. The CDR3 DNA follows: TGCAGCGTTGAAGTGGCCGGAAACACCATATATTTT.

This rearrangement joins TRBV19 to TRBJ2-1; D call uncertain. The CDR3 is 15 residues long. V shed 0 bases and J shed 3 bases, with 9 bases lying between them. Germline V gene sequence: CDR1 LNHDA, CDR2 SQIVND (reference sequence). CDR3 DNA sequence: TGTGCCAGTAGTATAGATCAGGACGACTACAATGAGCAGTTCTTC. Translation: CASSIDQDDYNEQFF.

This CDR3 is CASSPGTGDQPQHF. The CDR3 DNA sequence: TGTGCCAGCAGCCCCGGGACAGGGGATCAGCCCCAGCATTTT. V usage is TRBV5-4 and J usage is TRBJ1-5; 10 nucleotides line up with TRBD1. The CDR3 spans 14 residues. Per germline, CDR1 SGHNT and CDR2 YYREEE (reference sequence). Germline trimming cut 4 bases from V and 5 bases from J; bases unmatched to any gene: 3.

Only a few counts were recorded for this clonotype. The chain joins TRBV7-2 to TRBJ2-7; D is perhaps TRBD2 (6 bases). The CDR3 totals 16 residues. V was cut by 1 base and J by 0 bases, with 13 bases left in between. CDR1 SGHTA and CDR2 FQGNSA come from the germline V gene. The chain's CDR3 is CASSLVGGGSSYEQYF. Here the CDR3 DNA reads TGTGCCAGCAGCTTAGTTGGTGGGGGGAGCTCCTACGAGCAGTACTTC.

The J gene is TRBJ2-5, the V gene TRBV28; D call uncertain. CDR3 length equals 11 residues. V was shortened by 6 bases and J by 5 bases, with 7 bases between the two germline ends. CDR1 MDHEN and CDR2 SYDVKM come from the germline V gene. The CDR3 spells CASSRSETQYF. In DNA, the CDR3 is TGTGCCAGCAGCCGCTCGGAGACCCAGTACTTC. The full variable domain, its missing parts supplied by reference TRBV28 and TRBJ2-5, is DVKVTQSSRYLVKRTGEKVFLECVQDMDHENMFWYRQDPGLGLRLIYFSYDVKMKEKGDIPEGYSVSREKKERFSLILESASTNQTSMYLCASSRSETQYFGPGTRLLVL.

This clonotype rates as medium-sized. The rearrangement uses TRBV7-2 and TRBJ1-6; D gene unclear. CDR1 SGHTA and CDR2 FQGNSA come from the germline V gene. With 6 bases removed from V and 7 bases from J, the gap between germline ends came to 16 bases. The CDR3 sequence is 15 residues long. The CDR3 is CASRLTDGLNSPLHF. DNA for the CDR3: TGTGCCAGCAGGTTAACGGACGGCCTGAATTCACCCCTCCACTTT.

The gene calls are TRBV6-1 and TRBJ1-1; tentative D call: TRBD1 (6 bases). The CDR3 is 14 amino acids. The ends were cut back, 6 bases at V and 0 bases at J, with 11 bases in the middle. Germline CDR1 MNHNS, CDR2 SASEGT. DNA for the CDR3: TGTGCCAGCAGCCCGGGGGGCGTGAACACTGAAGCTTTCTTT. Translation gives CASSPGGVNTEAFF.

The chain links TRBV7-9 to TRBJ1-1; D might be TRBD1 (6 bases). V lost 0 bases, J lost 3 bases, and 14 bases lay in between. CDR1 is SEHNR and CDR2 is FQNEAQ in the germline V gene (reference sequence). The CDR3 runs to 16 residues. CDR3 DNA sequence: TGTGCCAGCAGCTTAGCGTTCACAGGGTGGGACACTGAAGCTTTCTTT. Protein sequence: CASSLAFTGWDTEAFF.